The 6 T cell receptor beta chains below all came from one sample that was sequenced in a study of cytomegalovirus exposure and HLA in healthy donors. Researchers ran the PCR with 60 Vbeta and 13 Jbeta primers. Method: immunoSEQ multiplex PCR; TCRdb's copy keeps in-frame clones and lacks some. The sample gives 70,000 to 80,000 clones, 82% of which show up once; 1.9% is in the top ten. Material for sequencing was PBMCs. The receptors stem from a man aged 18 to 35 in good health and CMV-seronegative.

This chain's CDR3 is CAWDSGQGYEQYF. The CDR3 region has the DNA TGTGCCTGGGATTCTGGACAGGGCTACGAGCAGTACTTC. This chain joins TRBV30 and TRBJ2-7; 8 bases map to TRBD1. V trimming: 5 bases; J trimming: 3 bases; junction bases outside the gene matches: 6. Germline CDR1 reads GTSNPN; CDR2 reads SVGIG (reference sequence). This CDR3 region has 13 residues.

This clone is a singleton in its sample. The V gene is TRBV7-9, the J gene TRBJ2-7; 7 bases match TRBD2. CDR3 length: 18 amino acids. The ends lost 1 base at V and 2 bases at J; junction bases unmatched: 14. Germline loops: CDR1 SEHNR, CDR2 FQNEAQ (reference sequence). CDR3 in amino acids: CASSLGPSGLSRAYEQYF. As DNA, the CDR3 is TGTGCCAGCAGCTTAGGCCCTAGCGGCCTGAGTAGAGCCTACGAGCAGTACTTC.

This clone was recorded once. The CDR3 sequence: CASSLGRGGTGELFF. Written as DNA, the CDR3 is TGTGCCAGCAGCTTGGGGAGAGGGGGCACCGGGGAGCTGTTTTTT. V and J are TRBV7-3 and TRBJ2-2, with D maybe TRBD1 (6 bases). The CDR3 consists of 15 residues. V was shortened by 3 bases and J by 4 bases, with 12 bases between the two germline ends. Germline CDR1 is SGHTA and CDR2 is FQGTGA.

This sequence joins TRBV18 and TRBJ1-4; D not resolved. Per germline, CDR1 KGHSH and CDR2 LQKENI. This CDR3 has 15 residues. V lost 2 bases and J 4 bases, leaving 11 bases between the germline ends. CDR3 nucleotides: TGTGCCAGCTCACCATTGGCAGGCGATAATGAAAAACTGTTTTTT. It specifies CASSPLAGDNEKLFF.

This chain connects TRBV27 to TRBJ1-2; D may be TRBD1 (6 bases). Germline CDR1 reads MNHEY; CDR2 reads SMNVEV (reference sequence). V was cut by 4 bases and J by 6 bases, with 9 bases left in between. CDR3 size: 12 residues. CDR3 coding DNA: TGTGCCAGCAGTTCAACAGGGAATGGCTACACCTTC. As protein: CASSSTGNGYTF.

This clone was recorded only once. The chain recombines TRBV28 with TRBJ2-7; TRBD1 matches at 8 bases. The CDR3 contains 15 residues. V shed 9 bases, J shed 2 bases, and the junction held 12 bases outside the gene matches. Germline CDR1 MDHEN, CDR2 SYDVKM. CDR3 in amino acids: CASYAGGRETYEQYF. In DNA form, the CDR3 reads TGTGCCAGTTACGCAGGGGGCCGAGAAACCTACGAGCAGTACTTC.